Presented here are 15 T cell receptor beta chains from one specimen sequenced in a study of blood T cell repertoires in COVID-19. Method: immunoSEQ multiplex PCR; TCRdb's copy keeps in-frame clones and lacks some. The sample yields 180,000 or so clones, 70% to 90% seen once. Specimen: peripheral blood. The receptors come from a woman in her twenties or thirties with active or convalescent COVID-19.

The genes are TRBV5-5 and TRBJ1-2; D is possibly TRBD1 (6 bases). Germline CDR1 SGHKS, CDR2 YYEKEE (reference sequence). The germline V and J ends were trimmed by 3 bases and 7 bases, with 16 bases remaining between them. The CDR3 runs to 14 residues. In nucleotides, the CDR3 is TGTGCCAGCAGCTCATACTCAGGGGAAACTGGCTACACCTTC. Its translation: CASSSYSGETGYTF.

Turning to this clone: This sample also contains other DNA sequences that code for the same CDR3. CDR3: CASSLGQNTGELFF. The CDR3 nucleotides read TGTGCCAGCAGTTTGGGACAGAACACCGGGGAGCTGTTTTTT. This sequence joins TRBV27 and TRBJ2-2; perhaps TRBD1 as D (6 bases). The CDR3 length is 14 residues. CDR1 is MNHEY, CDR2 SMNVEV, per germline (reference sequence). V lost 3 bases and J 1 base, leaving 6 bases between the germline ends.

The CDR3 region is CASSEWSGTEAFF. Here the CDR3 DNA reads TGTGCCAGCAGTGAATGGTCCGGGACTGAAGCTTTCTTT. V gene TRBV2 combines with J gene TRBJ1-1; D call uncertain. V was clipped by 2 bases and J by 5 bases, with 9 bases between them. Germline CDR1 is SNHLY and CDR2 is FYNNEI. This CDR3 has 13 amino acids.

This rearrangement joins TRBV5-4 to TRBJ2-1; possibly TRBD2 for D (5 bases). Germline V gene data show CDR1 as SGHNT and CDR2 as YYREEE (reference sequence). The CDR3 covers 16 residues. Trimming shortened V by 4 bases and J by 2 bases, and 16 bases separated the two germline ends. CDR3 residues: CASSPGRLATYNEQFF. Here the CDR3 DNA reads TGTGCCAGCAGCCCGGGCAGGCTAGCCACCTACAATGAGCAGTTCTTC.

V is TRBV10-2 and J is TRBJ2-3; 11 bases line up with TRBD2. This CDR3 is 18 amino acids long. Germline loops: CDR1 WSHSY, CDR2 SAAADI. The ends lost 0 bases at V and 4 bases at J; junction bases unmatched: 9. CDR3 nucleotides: TGCGCCAGCAGTGAGTCCCGGTTTAGCGGGAGGGAATCAGATACGCAGTATTTT. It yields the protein CASSESRFSGRESDTQYF.

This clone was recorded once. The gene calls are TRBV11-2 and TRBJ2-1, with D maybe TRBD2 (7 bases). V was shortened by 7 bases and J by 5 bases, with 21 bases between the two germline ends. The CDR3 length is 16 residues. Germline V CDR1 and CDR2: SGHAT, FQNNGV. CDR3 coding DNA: TGTGCCAGCACCAAAACGAGGGGGGGACCAAACAATGAGCAGTTCTTC. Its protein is CASTKTRGGPNNEQFF.

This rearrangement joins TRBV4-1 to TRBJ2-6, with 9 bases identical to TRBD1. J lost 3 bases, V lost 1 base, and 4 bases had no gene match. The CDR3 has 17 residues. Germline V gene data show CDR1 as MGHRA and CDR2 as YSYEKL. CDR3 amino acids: CASSQGTGGSGANVLTF. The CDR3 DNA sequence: TGCGCCAGCAGCCAAGGAACAGGGGGCAGTGGGGCCAACGTCCTGACTTTC.

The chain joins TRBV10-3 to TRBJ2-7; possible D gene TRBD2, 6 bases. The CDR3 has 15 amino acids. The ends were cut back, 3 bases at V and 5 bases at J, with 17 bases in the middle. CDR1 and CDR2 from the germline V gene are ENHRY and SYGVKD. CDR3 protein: CAISDPRLVGHEQYF. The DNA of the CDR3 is TGTGCCATCAGTGACCCTAGACTAGTCGGGCACGAGCAGTACTTC.

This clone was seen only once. As DNA, the CDR3 is TGTGCCAGCAATAACCCGGGGACAGGGGAGTATGGCTACACCTTC. Translated: CASNNPGTGEYGYTF. The V and J genes are TRBV6-6 and TRBJ1-2, with 10 bases identical to TRBD1. The V segment lost 7 bases and the J segment 5 bases; nucleotides outside the gene matches: 10. The CDR3 runs 15 residues. Germline-derived CDR1 and CDR2 are MNHNY and SVGAGI (reference sequence).

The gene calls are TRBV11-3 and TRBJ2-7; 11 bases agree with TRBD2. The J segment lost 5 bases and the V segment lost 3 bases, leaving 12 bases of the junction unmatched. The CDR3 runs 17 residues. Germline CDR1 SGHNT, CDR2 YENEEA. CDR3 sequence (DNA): TGTGCCAGCAGCTTGAGTGCCCCAACTAGCGGGAGAGACGAGCAGTACTTC. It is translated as CASSLSAPTSGRDEQYF.

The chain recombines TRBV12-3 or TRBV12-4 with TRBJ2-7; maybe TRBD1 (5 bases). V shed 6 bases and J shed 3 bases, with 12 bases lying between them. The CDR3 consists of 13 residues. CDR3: CASRGHQNYEQYF. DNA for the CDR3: TGTGCCAGCAGGGGGCACCAAAACTACGAGCAGTACTTC.

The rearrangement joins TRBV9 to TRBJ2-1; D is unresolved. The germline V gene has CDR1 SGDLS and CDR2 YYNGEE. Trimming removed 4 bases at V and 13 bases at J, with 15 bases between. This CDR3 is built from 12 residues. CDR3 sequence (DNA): TGTGCCAGCAGCCCTCCTTCCAAGCCCCAGTTCTTC. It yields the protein CASSPPSKPQFF.

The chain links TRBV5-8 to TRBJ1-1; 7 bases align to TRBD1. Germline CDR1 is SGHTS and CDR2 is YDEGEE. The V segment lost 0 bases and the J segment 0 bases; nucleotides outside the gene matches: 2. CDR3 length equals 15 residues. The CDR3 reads CASSLEGALNTEAFF. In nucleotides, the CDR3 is TGTGCCAGCAGCTTGGAGGGGGCCCTGAACACTGAAGCTTTCTTT.

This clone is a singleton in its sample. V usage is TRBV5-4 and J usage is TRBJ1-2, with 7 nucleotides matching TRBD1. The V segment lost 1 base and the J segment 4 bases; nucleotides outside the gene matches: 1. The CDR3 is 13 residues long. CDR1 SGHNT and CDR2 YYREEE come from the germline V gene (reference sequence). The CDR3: CASSLKGAYGYTF. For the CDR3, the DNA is TGTGCCAGCAGCTTGAAGGGGGCCTATGGCTACACCTTC.

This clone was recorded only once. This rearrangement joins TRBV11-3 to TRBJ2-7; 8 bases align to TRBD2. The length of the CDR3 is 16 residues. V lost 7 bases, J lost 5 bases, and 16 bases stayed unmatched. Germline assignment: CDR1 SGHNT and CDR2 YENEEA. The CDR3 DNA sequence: TGTGCCAGCACTCCAACTCCCCCGGGGGGGCCAAACGAGCAGTACTTC. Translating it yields CASTPTPPGGPNEQYF. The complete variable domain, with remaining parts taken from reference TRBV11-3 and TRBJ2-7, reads EAGVVQSPRYKIIEKKQPVAFWCNPISGHNTLYWYLQNLGQGPELLIRYENEEAVDDSQLPKDRFSAERLKGVDSTLKIQPAELGDSAVYLCASTPTPPGGPNEQYFGPGTRLTVT.